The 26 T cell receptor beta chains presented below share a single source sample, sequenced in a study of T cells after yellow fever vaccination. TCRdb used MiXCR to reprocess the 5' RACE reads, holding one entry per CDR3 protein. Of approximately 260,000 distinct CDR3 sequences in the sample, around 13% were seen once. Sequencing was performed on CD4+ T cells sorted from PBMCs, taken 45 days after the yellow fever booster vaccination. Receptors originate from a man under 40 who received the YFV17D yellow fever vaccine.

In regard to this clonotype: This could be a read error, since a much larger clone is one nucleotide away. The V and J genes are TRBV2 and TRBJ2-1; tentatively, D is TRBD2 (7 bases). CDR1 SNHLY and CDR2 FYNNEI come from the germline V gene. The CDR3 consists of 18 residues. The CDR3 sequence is CTSNGGGSRLGSYNEQFF. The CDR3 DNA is TGTACCAGCAATGGGGGCGGGAGCCGCTTGGGTTCCTACAATGAGCAGTTCTTC.

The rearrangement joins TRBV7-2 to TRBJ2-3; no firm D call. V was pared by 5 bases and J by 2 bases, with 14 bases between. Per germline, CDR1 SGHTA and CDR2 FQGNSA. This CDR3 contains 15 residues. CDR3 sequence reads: CASSARAPSTDTQYF. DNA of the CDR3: TGTGCCAGCAGCGCCCGGGCCCCTTCCACAGATACGCAGTATTTT. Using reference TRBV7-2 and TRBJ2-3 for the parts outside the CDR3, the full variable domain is GAGVSQSPSNKVTEKGKDVELRCDPISGHTALYWYRQSLGQGLEFLIYFQGNSAPDKSGLPSDRFSAERTGGSVSTLTIQRTQQEDSAVYLCASSARAPSTDTQYFGPGTRLTVL.

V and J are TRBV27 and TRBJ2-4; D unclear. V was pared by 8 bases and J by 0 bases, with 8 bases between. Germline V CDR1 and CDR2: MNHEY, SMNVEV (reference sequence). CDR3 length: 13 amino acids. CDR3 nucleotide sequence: TGTGCCAGCGGCTCGGTAGCCAAAAACATTCAGTACTTC. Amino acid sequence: CASGSVAKNIQYF.

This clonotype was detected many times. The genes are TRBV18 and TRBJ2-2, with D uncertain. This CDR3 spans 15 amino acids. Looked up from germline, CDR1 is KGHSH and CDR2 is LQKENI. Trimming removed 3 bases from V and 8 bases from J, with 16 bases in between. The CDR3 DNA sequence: TGTGCCAGCTCACCGAGCCGAAACGTGCTGGGGGAGCTGTTTTTT. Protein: CASSPSRNVLGELFF.

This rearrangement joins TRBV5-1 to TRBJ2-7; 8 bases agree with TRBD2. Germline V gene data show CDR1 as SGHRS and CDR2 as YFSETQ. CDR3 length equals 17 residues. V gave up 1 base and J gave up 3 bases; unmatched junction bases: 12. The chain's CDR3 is CASSLLGSGTGYYEQYF. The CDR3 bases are TGCGCCAGCAGCTTGTTGGGTAGCGGGACCGGCTACTACGAGCAGTACTTC.

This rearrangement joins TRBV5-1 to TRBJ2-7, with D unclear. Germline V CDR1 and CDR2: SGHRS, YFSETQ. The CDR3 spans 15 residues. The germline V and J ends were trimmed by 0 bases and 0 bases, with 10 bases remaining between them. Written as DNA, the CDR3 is TGCGCCAGCAGCTTGGGGCTGTATACCTCCTACGAGCAGTACTTC. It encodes CASSLGLYTSYEQYF. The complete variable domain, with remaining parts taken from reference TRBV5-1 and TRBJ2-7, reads KAGVTQTPRYLIKTRGQQVTLSCSPISGHRSVSWYQQTPGQGLQFLFEYFSETQRNKGNFPGRFSGRQFSNSRSEMNVSTLELGDSALYLCASSLGLYTSYEQYFGPGTRLTVT.

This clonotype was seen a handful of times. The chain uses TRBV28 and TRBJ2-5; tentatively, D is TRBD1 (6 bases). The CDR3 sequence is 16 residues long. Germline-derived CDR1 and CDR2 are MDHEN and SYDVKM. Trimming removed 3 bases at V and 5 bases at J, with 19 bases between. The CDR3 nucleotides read TGTGCCAGCAGTTTGATTGGGGGCGTTTCCGGGGAGACCCAGTACTTC. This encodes CASSLIGGVSGETQYF.

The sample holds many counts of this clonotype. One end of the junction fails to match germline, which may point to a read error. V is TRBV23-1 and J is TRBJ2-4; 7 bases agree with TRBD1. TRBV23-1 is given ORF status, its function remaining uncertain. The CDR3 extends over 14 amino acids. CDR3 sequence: CASNQGSGGFIQYF. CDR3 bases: TGCGCCAGCAATCAAGGTTCAGGGGGATTCATTCAGTACTTC.

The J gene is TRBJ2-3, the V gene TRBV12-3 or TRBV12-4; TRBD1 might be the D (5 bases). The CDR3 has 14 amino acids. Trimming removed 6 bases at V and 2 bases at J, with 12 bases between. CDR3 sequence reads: CASRDSGFTDTQYF. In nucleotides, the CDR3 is TGTGCCAGCAGGGATTCAGGGTTCACAGATACGCAGTATTTT.

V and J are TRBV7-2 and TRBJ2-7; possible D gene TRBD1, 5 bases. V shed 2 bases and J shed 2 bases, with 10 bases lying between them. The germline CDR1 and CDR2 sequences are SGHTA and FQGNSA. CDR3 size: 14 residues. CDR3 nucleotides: TGTGCCAGCAGCTTACAGGGCGCAGCCTACGAGCAGTACTTC. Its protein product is CASSLQGAAYEQYF.

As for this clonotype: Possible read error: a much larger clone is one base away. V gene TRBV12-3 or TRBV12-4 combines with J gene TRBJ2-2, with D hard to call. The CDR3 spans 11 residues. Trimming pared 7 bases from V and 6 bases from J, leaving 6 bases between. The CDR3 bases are TGTGCCAGCATGGGTGCCGGGGAGCTGTTTTTT. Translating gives CASMGAGELFF.

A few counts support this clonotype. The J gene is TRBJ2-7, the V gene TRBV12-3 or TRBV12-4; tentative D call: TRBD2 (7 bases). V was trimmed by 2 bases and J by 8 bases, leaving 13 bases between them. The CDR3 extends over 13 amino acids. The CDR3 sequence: CASSLRGGEKQYF. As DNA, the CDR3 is TGTGCCAGCAGTTTAAGAGGGGGGGAAAAGCAGTACTTC.

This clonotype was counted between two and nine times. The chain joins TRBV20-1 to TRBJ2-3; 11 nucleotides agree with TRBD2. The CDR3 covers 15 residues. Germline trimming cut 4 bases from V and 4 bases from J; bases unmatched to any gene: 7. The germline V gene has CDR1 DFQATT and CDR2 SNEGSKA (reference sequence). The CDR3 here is CSANRLAGSPDTQYF. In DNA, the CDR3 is TGCAGTGCTAATAGACTAGCGGGAAGTCCAGATACGCAGTATTTT.

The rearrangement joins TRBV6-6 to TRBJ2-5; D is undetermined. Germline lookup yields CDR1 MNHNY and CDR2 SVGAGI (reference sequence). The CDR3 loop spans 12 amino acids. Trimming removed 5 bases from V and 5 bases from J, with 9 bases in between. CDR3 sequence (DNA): TGTGCCAGCAGTCTAGGGTGGGAGACCCAGTACTTC. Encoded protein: CASSLGWETQYF.

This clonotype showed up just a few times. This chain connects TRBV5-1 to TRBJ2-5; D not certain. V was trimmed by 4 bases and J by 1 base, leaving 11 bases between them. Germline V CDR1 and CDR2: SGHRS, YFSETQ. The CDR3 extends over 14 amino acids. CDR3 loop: CASSPQVAQETQYF. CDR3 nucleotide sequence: TGCGCCAGCAGCCCGCAGGTCGCCCAAGAGACCCAGTACTTC.

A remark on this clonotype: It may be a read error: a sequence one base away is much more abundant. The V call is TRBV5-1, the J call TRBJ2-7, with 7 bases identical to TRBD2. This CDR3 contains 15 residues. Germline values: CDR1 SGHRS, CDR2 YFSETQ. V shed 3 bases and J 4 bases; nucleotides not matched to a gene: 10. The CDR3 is CASSSAGTNAYEQYF. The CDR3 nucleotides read TGCGCCAGCAGCTCGGCCGGGACTAATGCTTACGAGCAGTACTTC.

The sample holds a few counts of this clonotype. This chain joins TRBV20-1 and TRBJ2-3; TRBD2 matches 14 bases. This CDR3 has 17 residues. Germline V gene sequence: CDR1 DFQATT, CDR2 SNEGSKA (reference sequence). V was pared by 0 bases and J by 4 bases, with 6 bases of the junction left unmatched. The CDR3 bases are TGCAGTGCTAGAGATCCCGGGACTAGCGGGAGTCCAGATACGCAGTATTTT. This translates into CSARDPGTSGSPDTQYF.

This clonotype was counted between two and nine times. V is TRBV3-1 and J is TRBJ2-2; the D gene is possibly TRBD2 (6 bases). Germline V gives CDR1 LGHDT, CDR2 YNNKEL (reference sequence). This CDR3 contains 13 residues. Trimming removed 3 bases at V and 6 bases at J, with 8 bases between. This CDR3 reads CASSHPGAGELFF. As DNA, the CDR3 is TGTGCCAGCAGCCATCCGGGGGCCGGGGAGCTGTTTTTT. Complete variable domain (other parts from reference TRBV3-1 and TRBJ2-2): DTAVSQTPKYLVTQMGNDKSIKCEQNLGHDTMYWYKQDSKKFLKIMFSYNNKELIINETVPNRFSPKSPDKAHLNLHINSLELGDSAVYFCASSHPGAGELFFGEGSRLTVL.

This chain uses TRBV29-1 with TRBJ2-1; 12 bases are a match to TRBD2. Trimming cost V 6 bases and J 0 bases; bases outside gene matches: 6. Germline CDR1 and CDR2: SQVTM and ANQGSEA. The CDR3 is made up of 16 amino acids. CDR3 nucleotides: TGCAGCGTGTGGACTAGCGGGGACAGCTCCTACAATGAGCAGTTCTTC. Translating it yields CSVWTSGDSSYNEQFF.

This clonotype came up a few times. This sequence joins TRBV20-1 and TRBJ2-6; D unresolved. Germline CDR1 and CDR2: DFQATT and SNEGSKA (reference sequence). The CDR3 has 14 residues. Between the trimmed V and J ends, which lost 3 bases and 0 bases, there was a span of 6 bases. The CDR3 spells CSASFGSGANVLTF. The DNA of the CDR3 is TGCAGTGCTAGTTTCGGCTCTGGGGCCAACGTCCTGACTTTC.

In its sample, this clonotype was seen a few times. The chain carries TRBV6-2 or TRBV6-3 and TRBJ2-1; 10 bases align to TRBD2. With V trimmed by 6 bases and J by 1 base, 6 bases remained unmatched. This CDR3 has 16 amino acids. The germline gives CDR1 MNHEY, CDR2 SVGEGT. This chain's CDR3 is CASSLPSGSSYNEQFF. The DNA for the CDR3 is TGTGCCAGCAGCCTACCTAGCGGGAGTTCCTACAATGAGCAGTTCTTC.

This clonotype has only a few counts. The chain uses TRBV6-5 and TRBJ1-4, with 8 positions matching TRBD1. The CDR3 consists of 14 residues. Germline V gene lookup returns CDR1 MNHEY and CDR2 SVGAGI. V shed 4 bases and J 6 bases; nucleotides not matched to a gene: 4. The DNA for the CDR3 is TGTGCCAGCAGTTCGTGGACAGGGTATGAAAAACTGTTTTTT. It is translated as CASSSWTGYEKLFF.

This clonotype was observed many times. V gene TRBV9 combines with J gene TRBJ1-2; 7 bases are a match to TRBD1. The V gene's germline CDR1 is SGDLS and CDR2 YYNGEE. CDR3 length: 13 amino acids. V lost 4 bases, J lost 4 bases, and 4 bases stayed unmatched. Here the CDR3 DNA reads TGTGCCAGCAGCACGACAGGGACCTATGGCTACACCTTC. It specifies CASSTTGTYGYTF.

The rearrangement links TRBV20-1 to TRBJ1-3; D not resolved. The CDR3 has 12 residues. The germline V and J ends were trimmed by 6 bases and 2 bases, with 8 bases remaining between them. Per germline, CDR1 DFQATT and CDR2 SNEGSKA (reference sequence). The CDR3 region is CSAKGPGNTIYF. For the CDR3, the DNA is TGCAGTGCCAAAGGACCTGGAAACACCATATATTTT.

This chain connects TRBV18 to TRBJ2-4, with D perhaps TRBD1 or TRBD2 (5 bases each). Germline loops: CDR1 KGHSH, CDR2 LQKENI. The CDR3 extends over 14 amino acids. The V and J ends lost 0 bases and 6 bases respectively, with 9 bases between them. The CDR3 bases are TGTGCCAGCTCACCACCAGAGGGGACAAACATTCAGTACTTC. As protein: CASSPPEGTNIQYF.

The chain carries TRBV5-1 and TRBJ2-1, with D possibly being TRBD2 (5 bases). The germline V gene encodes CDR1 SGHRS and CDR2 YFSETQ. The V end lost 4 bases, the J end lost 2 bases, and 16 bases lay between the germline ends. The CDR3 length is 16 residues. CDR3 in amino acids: CASSQDLGGTYNEQFF. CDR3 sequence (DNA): TGCGCCAGCAGCCAAGATTTAGGAGGCACCTACAATGAGCAGTTCTTC. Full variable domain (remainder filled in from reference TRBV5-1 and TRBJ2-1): KAGVTQTPRYLIKTRGQQVTLSCSPISGHRSVSWYQQTPGQGLQFLFEYFSETQRNKGNFPGRFSGRQFSNSRSEMNVSTLELGDSALYLCASSQDLGGTYNEQFFGPGTRLTVL.